The present T cell receptor (beta chain) was sequenced within a study of blood T cell repertoires in COVID-19. Across the whole study: The United States, Italy and Spain supplied acute and convalescent COVID-19 samples. In each case, the material was cDNA or gDNA derived from T cells, B-cell-depleted T cells, or PBMCs.

In the original processing: Estimation of nucleated cell counts relied on the amplification of reference gene primers. The data were produced by immunoSEQ multiplex PCR, yet TCRdb's version contains in-frame clones alone and is incomplete. That table supplies the V and J calls and clone size; D and trimming were determined from the DNA. The table has 200,000 or so clones, over 80% seen once. The germline V and J ends were trimmed by 4 bases and 3 bases, with 21 bases remaining between them. This CDR3 is built from 17 residues. The germline V gene encodes CDR1 LGHDT and CDR2 YNNKEL (reference sequence).

Source material: peripheral blood. This chain connects TRBV3-1 (or the pseudogene TRBV3-2) to TRBJ1-2; a possible D gene is TRBD1 (6 bases). This receptor was obtained from a human donor in a cohort sampled during active COVID-19. DNA of the CDR3: TGTGCCAGCAGCCCAACCCTAAGTGAGGGGGTGGACTATGGCTACACCTTC. Its protein product is CASSPTLSEGVDYGYTF.